This TCR beta chain was captured by sequencing in a study of T cells in Graves' hyperthyroidism and ophthalmopathy. Study-level information: Peripheral blood samples were taken at initial diagnosis, prior to any treatment. Regarding the study as a whole: Blood also contained most expanded thyroid clonotypes above 0.001.

CDR3 length equals 15 residues. Germline CDR1 and CDR2: SGHVS and FNYEAQ. V was pared by 4 bases and J by 0 bases, with 10 bases between. From RNA transcripts, TCR beta CDR3 regions were amplified. HTBI primers were used for first-round RT-PCR of the TCR CDR3. TCRdb passed the multiplex PCR reads through MiXCR, listing each CDR3 protein once. The sample includes 690,000 or so distinct CDR3 sequences, over 15% of them seen just once. A note on this clonotype: Its antigen is not known.

This clonotype was sampled from a woman aged 50 to 60 with Graves' hyperthyroidism that later progressed to Graves' ophthalmopathy. Sequencing was done on a sample of blood. The chain is built from TRBV7-6 and TRBJ2-1; weak D call: TRBD2 (6 bases). The CDR3 is CASSSGGDSYNEQFF. Written as DNA, the CDR3 is TGTGCCAGCAGCTCAGGAGGGGACTCCTACAATGAGCAGTTCTTC.